This TCR beta chain was recovered during a study of shared clonotypes between healthy human individuals. Study-wide results and limits: Researchers sampled blood only, noting tissue repertoires likely differ.

As for this clone: Its antigen is as yet unknown.

Genomic DNA of every subset was divided equally among multiple immunoSEQ plates. The repertoire was sequenced with immunoSEQ multiplex PCR; TCRdb's copy has only in-frame clones and lacks some. This table holds a few hundred thousand clones, roughly 70% found once. V was clipped by 4 bases and J by 2 bases, with 12 bases between them. The CDR3 length is 13 residues. CDR1 GTSNPN and CDR2 SVGIG come from the germline V gene (reference sequence). The TCR comes from a man aged 25-45 years in good health. The sequenced sample was memory CD4+ T cells sorted from blood. Subset meaning: CD45RA-negative fraction. V gene TRBV30 combines with J gene TRBJ2-7; possibly TRBD1 for D (6 bases). The CDR3 loop is CAWNRDPPYEQYF. The CDR3 bases are TGTGCCTGGAACAGGGACCCCCCCTACGAGCAGTACTTC.